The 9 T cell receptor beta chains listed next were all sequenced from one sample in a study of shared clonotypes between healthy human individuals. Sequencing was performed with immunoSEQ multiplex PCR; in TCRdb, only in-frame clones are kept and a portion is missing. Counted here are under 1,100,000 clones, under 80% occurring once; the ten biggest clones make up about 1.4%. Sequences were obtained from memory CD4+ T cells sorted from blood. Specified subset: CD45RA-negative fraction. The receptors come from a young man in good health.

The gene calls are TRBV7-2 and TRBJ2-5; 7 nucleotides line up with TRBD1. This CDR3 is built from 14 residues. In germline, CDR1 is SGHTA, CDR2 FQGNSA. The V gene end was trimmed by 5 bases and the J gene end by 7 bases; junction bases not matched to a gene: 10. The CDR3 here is CASSLRDSWGTQYF. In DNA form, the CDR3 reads TGTGCCAGCAGCCTACGGGACAGCTGGGGGACCCAGTACTTC.

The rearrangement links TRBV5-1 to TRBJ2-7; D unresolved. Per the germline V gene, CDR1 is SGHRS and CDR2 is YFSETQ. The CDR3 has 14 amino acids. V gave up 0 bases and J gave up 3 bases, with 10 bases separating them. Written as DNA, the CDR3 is TGCGCCAGCAGCTTGGGGGCAGGCGGCTACGAGCAGTACTTC. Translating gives CASSLGAGGYEQYF.

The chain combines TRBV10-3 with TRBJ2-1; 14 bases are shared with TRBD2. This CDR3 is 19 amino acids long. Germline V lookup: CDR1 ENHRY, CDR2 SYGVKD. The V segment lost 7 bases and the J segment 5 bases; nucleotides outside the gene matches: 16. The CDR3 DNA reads TGTGCCATCAAAAAAGACGGAAGCGGGACTAGCGGGAGAGACAATGAGCAGTTCTTC. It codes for CAIKKDGSGTSGRDNEQFF.

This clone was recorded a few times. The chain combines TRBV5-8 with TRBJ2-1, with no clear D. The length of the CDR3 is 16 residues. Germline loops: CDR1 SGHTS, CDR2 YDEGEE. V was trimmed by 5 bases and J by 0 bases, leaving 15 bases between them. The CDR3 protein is CASRDRQVSSYNEQFF. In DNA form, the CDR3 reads TGTGCCAGCAGGGACCGGCAGGTCAGCTCCTACAATGAGCAGTTCTTC.

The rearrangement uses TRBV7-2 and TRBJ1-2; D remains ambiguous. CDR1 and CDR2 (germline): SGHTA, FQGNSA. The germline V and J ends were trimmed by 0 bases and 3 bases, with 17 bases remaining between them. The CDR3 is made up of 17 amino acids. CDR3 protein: CASSLAQGRYRYYGYTF. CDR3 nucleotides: TGTGCCAGCAGCTTAGCCCAAGGCCGGTACCGATACTATGGCTACACCTTC.

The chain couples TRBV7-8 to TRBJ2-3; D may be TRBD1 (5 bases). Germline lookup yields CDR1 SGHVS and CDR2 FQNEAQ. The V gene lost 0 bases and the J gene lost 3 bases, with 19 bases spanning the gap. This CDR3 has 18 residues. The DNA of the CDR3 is TGTGCCAGCAGCTTAGCGAGGTGGGGCGTCTCTACAACAGATACGCAGTATTTT. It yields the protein CASSLARWGVSTTDTQYF.

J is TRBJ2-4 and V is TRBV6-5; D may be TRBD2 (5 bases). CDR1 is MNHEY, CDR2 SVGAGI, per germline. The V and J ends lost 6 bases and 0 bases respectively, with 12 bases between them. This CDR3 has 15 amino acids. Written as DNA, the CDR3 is TGTGCCAGCAGAAGAGCGGATCTAGCCAAAAACATTCAGTACTTC. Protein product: CASRRADLAKNIQYF.

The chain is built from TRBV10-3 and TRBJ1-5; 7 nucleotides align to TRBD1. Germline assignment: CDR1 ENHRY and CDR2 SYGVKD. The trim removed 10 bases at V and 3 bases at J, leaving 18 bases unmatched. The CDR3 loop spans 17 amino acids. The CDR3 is CATRPHADRALNQPQHF. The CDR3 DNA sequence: TGTGCCACGCGGCCGCATGCAGACAGGGCCCTCAATCAGCCCCAGCATTTT.

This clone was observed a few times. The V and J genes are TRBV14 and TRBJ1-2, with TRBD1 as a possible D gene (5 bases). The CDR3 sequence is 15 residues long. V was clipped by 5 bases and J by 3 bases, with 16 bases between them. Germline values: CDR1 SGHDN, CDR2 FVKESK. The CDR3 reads CASSVTWDGDYGYTF. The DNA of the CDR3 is TGTGCCAGCAGCGTAACGTGGGACGGAGACTATGGCTACACCTTC.